The T cell receptor (beta chain) described here comes from a study of blood T cell repertoires in COVID-19. Only in-frame clones appear in the TCRdb table, and some are missing; sequencing was by immunoSEQ multiplex PCR. The sample comprises about 210,000 clones, roughly four fifths of which are singletons, and around 7.3% rests with the top ten. J was trimmed by 12 bases and V by 5 bases; bases with no gene match: 8. CDR3 length: 13 residues. Sequencing input: peripheral blood. The rearrangement links TRBV12-3 or TRBV12-4 to TRBJ2-7, with 12 bases that match TRBD1. The source is a woman aged 50 to 60 with active or convalescent COVID-19. The CDR3 DNA follows: TGTGCCAGCAGTGCGCCGGGACAGGGGGCTCTGTACGTC. It encodes CASSAPGQGALYV.